These 20 T cell receptor beta chains originate from one sample sequenced in a study of shared clonotypes between healthy human individuals. TCRdb's copy holds only in-frame clones and misses some; the assay was immunoSEQ multiplex PCR. The sample includes 300,000 to 400,000 clones, 74% of them seen just once. Sequencing was performed on memory CD4+ T cells sorted from blood. This sample's subset: CD45RA-negative fraction. The receptors were sampled from a young man in good health.

The J gene is TRBJ1-2, the V gene TRBV5-1, with TRBD1 matching over 7 bases. Germline trimming cut 0 bases from V and 7 bases from J; bases unmatched to any gene: 18. Germline loops: CDR1 SGHRS, CDR2 YFSETQ. The CDR3 length is 18 residues. CDR3 residues: CASSLARITQTGKIGYTF. CDR3 DNA sequence: TGCGCCAGCAGCTTGGCACGAATTACACAGACAGGGAAGATTGGCTACACCTTC.

This clone was observed once. This chain joins TRBV5-1 and TRBJ2-7; tentatively, D is TRBD2 (6 bases). The CDR3 extends over 14 amino acids. Germline V lookup: CDR1 SGHRS, CDR2 YFSETQ. Trimming shortened V by 5 bases and J by 1 base, and 13 bases separated the two germline ends. The CDR3 reads CASSLTGESYEQYF. CDR3 bases: TGCGCCAGCAGTCTGACGGGGGAATCCTACGAGCAGTACTTC.

There are a few counts of this clone. The V gene is TRBV6-1, the J gene TRBJ2-1; D is possibly TRBD2 (5 bases). CDR3 size: 15 residues. Trimming stripped 10 bases from V and 4 bases from J, with 20 bases between. Germline V lookup: CDR1 MNHNS, CDR2 SASEGT. Written as DNA, the CDR3 is TGTGCCACCCGTACTAACCGGGAAGTATACAATGAGCAGTTCTTC. This gives the protein CATRTNREVYNEQFF.

This chain joins TRBV5-5 and TRBJ1-5; no clear D gene. CDR1 is SGHKS and CDR2 is YYEKEE in the germline V gene (reference sequence). Trimming took off 1 base at V and 7 bases at J, with 9 bases between the two ends. The CDR3 length is 13 residues. CDR3 bases: TGTGCCAGCAGCTTGCGGGGTCAGCAGCCCCAGCATTTT. Protein: CASSLRGQQPQHF.

This rearrangement joins TRBV18 to TRBJ1-4; D possibly corresponds to TRBD1 (6 bases). Trimming pared 3 bases from V and 4 bases from J, leaving 15 bases between. This CDR3 has 16 residues. The germline V gene encodes CDR1 KGHSH and CDR2 LQKENI. The chain's CDR3 is CASSPIGQSRNEKLFF. CDR3 nucleotides: TGTGCCAGCTCACCGATCGGACAGTCCCGTAATGAAAAACTGTTTTTT.

This clone has only a few counts. The chain is built from TRBV7-9 and TRBJ2-7, with D unclear. Trimming shortened V by 0 bases and J by 0 bases, and 12 bases separated the two germline ends. Germline V gives CDR1 SEHNR, CDR2 FQNEAQ (reference sequence). The CDR3 spans 16 residues. The CDR3 reads CASSLAPNKTSYEQYF. CDR3 nucleotides: TGTGCCAGCAGCTTAGCTCCAAACAAAACCTCCTACGAGCAGTACTTC.

Here the CDR3 reads CASRGPGPNQPQHF. For the CDR3, the DNA is TGTGCCAGCAGGGGGCCAGGCCCAAATCAGCCCCAGCATTTT. The chain employs TRBV2 and TRBJ1-5; tentative D call: TRBD1 (5 bases). CDR1 is SNHLY, CDR2 FYNNEI, per germline. V lost 6 bases and J lost 4, with 13 bases in between. The CDR3 has 14 residues.

A remark on this clone: Other DNA sequences within the sample encode an identical CDR3. The chain joins TRBV2 to TRBJ1-1, with D uncertain. V was clipped by 2 bases and J by 2 bases, with 9 bases between them. From germline, CDR1 is SNHLY and CDR2 FYNNEI. CDR3 length: 14 amino acids. The CDR3 DNA reads as TGTGCCAGCAGTGAAACAAACAGAAACACTGAAGCTTTCTTT. Protein product: CASSETNRNTEAFF.

This sequence joins TRBV11-3 and TRBJ2-3; no definite D call. The CDR3 length is 13 residues. The V gene lost 1 base and the J gene lost 5 bases, with 7 bases spanning the gap. Germline V gene data show CDR1 as SGHNT and CDR2 as YENEEA. The CDR3 reads CASSLVGVDTQYF. As DNA, the CDR3 is TGTGCCAGCAGCTTAGTGGGTGTAGATACGCAGTATTTT.

This sequence joins TRBV4-1 and TRBJ1-5, with D maybe TRBD1 (5 bases). This CDR3 has 15 residues. Per germline, CDR1 MGHRA and CDR2 YSYEKL. V lost 2 bases, J lost 3 bases, and 11 bases lay in between. The CDR3, as DNA: TGCGCCAGCAGCCAATTAGGGGCGGCCAATCAGCCCCAGCATTTT. Protein sequence: CASSQLGAANQPQHF.

The chain carries TRBV5-1 and TRBJ1-2; D may be TRBD1 (6 bases). The V end lost 4 bases, the J end lost 0 bases, and 16 bases lay between the germline ends. The CDR3 consists of 16 residues. From germline, CDR1 is SGHRS and CDR2 YFSETQ. CDR3 sequence: CASSTSTGTPNYGYTF. Here the CDR3 DNA reads TGCGCCAGCAGCACCTCTACCGGGACACCTAACTATGGCTACACCTTC.

Remarks on this clone: The sample has other DNA sequences that encode this CDR3 too. The V and J genes are TRBV6-5 and TRBJ2-5; no firm D call. The V gene lost 1 base and the J gene lost 5 bases, with 2 bases spanning the gap. This CDR3 is 11 amino acids long. Germline V gene lookup returns CDR1 MNHEY and CDR2 SVGAGI. As DNA, the CDR3 is TGTGCCAGCAGTTACTTGGAGACCCAGTACTTC. This sequence encodes CASSYLETQYF.

This chain links TRBV5-5 with TRBJ1-1, with 12 bases fitting TRBD1. The V gene end was trimmed by 4 bases and the J gene end by 5 bases; junction bases not matched to a gene: 15. This CDR3 has 18 amino acids. Per the germline V gene, CDR1 is SGHKS and CDR2 is YYEKEE (reference sequence). This CDR3 is CASSLGGTGGGENTEAFF. The CDR3 bases are TGTGCCAGCAGCCTTGGCGGGACAGGGGGCGGTGAGAATACTGAAGCTTTCTTT.

The chain joins TRBV2 to TRBJ1-2; D might be TRBD1 (6 bases). Trimming took off 7 bases at V and 1 base at J, with 19 bases between the two ends. CDR3 length equals 16 residues. CDR1 and CDR2 (germline): SNHLY, FYNNEI. CDR3: CASKIQGSSNNYGYTF. CDR3 sequence (DNA): TGTGCCAGCAAAATTCAGGGGTCCTCAAATAACTATGGCTACACCTTC.

This clone was seen more than once but under ten times. The rearrangement joins TRBV28 to TRBJ1-1; D gene ambiguous. The V gene's germline CDR1 is MDHEN and CDR2 SYDVKM. The CDR3 totals 14 residues. The ends were cut back, 2 bases at V and 1 base at J, with 8 bases in the middle. The CDR3 reads CASSLHYPNTEAFF. In nucleotides, the CDR3 is TGTGCCAGCAGTTTACATTATCCGAACACTGAAGCTTTCTTT.

This chain connects TRBV18 to TRBJ2-6, with unresolved D. The V end was cut by 4 bases, the J end by 6 bases, with 7 bases between. This CDR3 region has 13 residues. Germline V gene lookup returns CDR1 KGHSH and CDR2 LQKENI. The CDR3 coding sequence is TGTGCCAGCTCACGGGGTCTGGCCAACGTCCTGACTTTC. Its translation is CASSRGLANVLTF.

The J gene is TRBJ1-1, the V gene TRBV30; D is ambiguous. The CDR3 is made up of 20 amino acids. Germline V gives CDR1 GTSNPN, CDR2 SVGIG (reference sequence). Trimming removed 0 bases at V and 4 bases at J, with 30 bases between. The CDR3 protein is CAWSVGRVVNGIKLGTEAFF. The CDR3, as DNA: TGTGCCTGGAGTGTCGGAAGGGTTGTAAATGGAATCAAGTTGGGCACTGAAGCTTTCTTT.

This chain connects TRBV6-1 to TRBJ1-2; 8 positions agree with TRBD1. The CDR3 length is 13 residues. With V trimmed by 6 bases and J by 4 bases, 4 bases remained unmatched. The germline V gene encodes CDR1 MNHNS and CDR2 SASEGT. The chain's CDR3 is CASSTGGGYGYTF. The CDR3 coding sequence is TGTGCCAGCAGCACAGGGGGGGGCTATGGCTACACCTTC.

The chain joins TRBV15 to TRBJ1-5, with D hard to call. Germline CDR1 is LNHNV and CDR2 is YYDKDF (reference sequence). The CDR3 extends over 13 amino acids. V gave up 4 bases and J gave up 2 bases, with 6 bases separating them. CDR3: CATSMTGNQPQHF. CDR3 nucleotides: TGTGCCACCAGCATGACGGGCAATCAGCCCCAGCATTTT.

The rearrangement joins TRBV9 to TRBJ2-1, with D perhaps TRBD1 or TRBD2 (5 bases each). The CDR3 length is 15 residues. Germline CDR1 SGDLS, CDR2 YYNGEE. Trimming removed 0 bases at V and 10 bases at J, with 17 bases between. The CDR3 bases are TGTGCCAGCAGCGTAGGGTTCGGTTCAGGGAGAGAGCAGTTCTTC. The encoded protein is CASSVGFGSGREQFF.